This T cell receptor beta chain was recovered during a study of shared clonotypes between healthy human individuals. Study results and limitations: Donor scarcity curtailed the genetic and exposure-history diversity represented herein.

The protocol was immunoSEQ multiplex PCR, while the TCRdb copy is restricted to in-frame clones and leaves out a portion. The table has 2 million to 2.5 million clones, about 90% seen once; the top ten hold around 0.35%. Within Nashville, Tennessee resided all donors, each a Caucasian adult. Both subsets, CD45RA+ naive and CD45RA-negative memory, were split from the CD4+ cells. Trimming left V 6 bases short and J 0 bases short, with 8 bases between. The CDR3 is made up of 13 amino acids. Germline V gene lookup returns CDR1 MNHEY and CDR2 SVGAGI. About this clone: Its antigen is unknown.

The genes are TRBV6-5 and TRBJ1-2; maybe TRBD1 (6 bases). The TCR sequence derives from a man younger than 35 in good health. Some clones in this sample may be carry-over from other donors' samples. The sequencing sample was made of naive CD4+ T cells from PBMCs. Subset in this sample: CD45RA+ positively selected. The CDR3, as DNA: TGTGCCAGCAGACGACAGGCTAACTATGGCTACACCTTC. This encodes CASRRQANYGYTF.